The 25 T cell receptor beta chains in this list originate from one sample, sequenced in a study of a mutant IDH1 vaccine in newly diagnosed glioma. Produced via immunoSEQ multiplex PCR; TCRdb's table is partial and in-frame only. The sample has some 87,000 clones, about four fifths seen once. Time point here: baseline, week 1 (first vaccination visit). Treatment defined: pre-vaccination baseline after standard-of-care therapy. The specimen was PBMCs, collected from a glioma patient treated with radiotherapy, temozolomide or both. These receptors originate from a man in his forties with glioma.

This chain joins TRBV4-2 and TRBJ2-2; unclear D gene. Trimming removed 0 bases from V and 1 base from J, with 12 bases in between. Germline V gene lookup returns CDR1 LGHNA and CDR2 YNFKEQ. The CDR3 is 17 amino acids. CDR3 DNA sequence: TGTGCCAGCAGCCAAGATCGTGACTCCTTGAACACCGGGGAGCTGTTTTTT. The encoded protein is CASSQDRDSLNTGELFF.

This chain links TRBV7-8 with TRBJ2-5; a possible D gene is TRBD1 (6 bases). The CDR3 is 15 residues long. V was shortened by 5 bases and J by 1 base, with 14 bases between the two germline ends. Germline V gene sequence: CDR1 SGHVS, CDR2 FQNEAQ. DNA of the CDR3: TGTGCCAGCAGCAACCGGGACACGGTCCAAGAGACCCAGTACTTC. This codes for CASSNRDTVQETQYF.

The chain combines TRBV19 with TRBJ2-7, with D possibly matching TRBD2 (6 bases). V dropped 2 bases and J dropped 4 bases, with 15 bases sitting between them. Germline CDR1 and CDR2: LNHDA and SQIVND (reference sequence). The CDR3 is 15 amino acids. CDR3 DNA sequence: TGTGCCAGTAGTATAAACCTGGGCGGGATGTACGAGCAGTACTTC. This gives the protein CASSINLGGMYEQYF.

The count of this clone is one. The chain uses TRBV5-1 and TRBJ1-2; tentatively, D is TRBD1 (6 bases). The CDR3 contains 11 residues. Trimming cost V 4 bases and J 8 bases, with 9 bases left between them. Germline V CDR1 and CDR2: SGHRS, YFSETQ. CDR3 nucleotides: TGCGCCAGCAGCCCAGGGGAAGGCTACACCTTC. This sequence encodes CASSPGEGYTF.

V usage is TRBV4-2 and J usage is TRBJ2-3; the D is unclear. Per the germline V gene, CDR1 is LGHNA and CDR2 is YNFKEQ. Trimming took off 0 bases at V and 4 bases at J, with 14 bases between the two ends. CDR3 size: 16 residues. The DNA for the CDR3 is TGTGCCAGCAGCCAAGAAGGTGGAGCTAAGGCAGATACGCAGTATTTT. This encodes CASSQEGGAKADTQYF.

The chain carries TRBV9 and TRBJ2-2; unclear D gene. V was clipped by 3 bases and J by 4 bases, with 13 bases between them. The CDR3 covers 15 residues. CDR1 SGDLS and CDR2 YYNGEE come from the germline V gene. As DNA, the CDR3 is TGTGCCAGCAGCGCGCTCTTAAGACCCACCGGGGAGCTGTTTTTT. This translates into CASSALLRPTGELFF.

By share, this clone counts as medium-sized. V and J are TRBV13 and TRBJ2-1, with a weak D call TRBD1 (5 bases). CDR1 PRHDT and CDR2 FYEKMQ come from the germline V gene (reference sequence). The CDR3 is made up of 18 amino acids. The ends were cut back, 0 bases at V and 8 bases at J, with 23 bases in the middle. CDR3 coding DNA: TGTGCCAGCAGCTTAGGGACCGTTGACAGCCTCGGATGGGATGAGCAGTTCTTC. It encodes CASSLGTVDSLGWDEQFF.

CDR3 amino acids: CAVGWDNEQFF. In DNA, the CDR3 is TGTGCCGTCGGTTGGGACAATGAGCAGTTCTTC. The chain has TRBV7-8 and TRBJ2-1; D gene unclear. The ends were cut back, 11 bases at V and 5 bases at J, with 10 bases in the middle. Germline CDR1 and CDR2: SGHVS and FQNEAQ. This CDR3 has 11 amino acids.

This clone was seen just once. The genes are TRBV20-1 and TRBJ2-7; D might be TRBD1 (6 bases). Trimming pared 4 bases from V and 4 bases from J, leaving 8 bases between. This CDR3 has 11 residues. Germline assignment: CDR1 DFQATT and CDR2 SNEGSKA (reference sequence). The CDR3 nucleotides are TGCAGTGCTAAACAGGGATACGAGCAGTACTTC. Translated, it gives CSAKQGYEQYF.

The chain combines TRBV10-3 with TRBJ1-4; 8 bases are shared with TRBD1. V was clipped by 10 bases and J by 4 bases; unmatched bases: 5. Germline CDR1 is ENHRY and CDR2 is SYGVKD. This CDR3 has 13 amino acids. The CDR3 sequence: CATQDRVNEKLFF. The CDR3 DNA reads TGTGCCACCCAGGACAGGGTTAATGAAAAACTGTTTTTT.

The chain employs TRBV19 and TRBJ1-5, with 7 bases lining up with TRBD1. The CDR3 is 14 amino acids. Trimming cost V 6 bases and J 3 bases; bases outside gene matches: 5. Germline lookup yields CDR1 LNHDA and CDR2 SQIVND (reference sequence). As DNA, the CDR3 is TGTGCCAGTAGGCCGACAGGGATCAATCAGCCCCAGCATTTT. Amino acid sequence: CASRPTGINQPQHF.

The V gene is TRBV6-5, the J gene TRBJ1-2; D not certain. The CDR3 runs to 11 residues. Germline V lookup: CDR1 MNHEY, CDR2 SVGAGI. V lost 7 bases and J lost 4, with 7 bases in between. The CDR3 region has the DNA TGTGCCAGCACCCCAGGCTATGGCTACACCTTC. Its translation is CASTPGYGYTF.

V gene TRBV9 combines with J gene TRBJ2-7; D possibly uses TRBD1 or TRBD2 (5 bases each). Germline values: CDR1 SGDLS, CDR2 YYNGEE. CDR3 size: 15 residues. Deletions cut 3 bases from V and 0 bases from J, with 13 bases between. CDR3 nucleotides: TGTGCCAGCAGCGGTCGGGGCCCGAGCTCCTACGAGCAGTACTTC. Its translation is CASSGRGPSSYEQYF.

J is TRBJ2-1 and V is TRBV5-1; 11 bases match TRBD2. CDR1 SGHRS and CDR2 YFSETQ come from the germline V gene. CDR3 size: 15 residues. With 2 bases clipped from V and 7 bases from J, the junction kept 5 bases outside the gene matches. CDR3 DNA: TGCGCCAGCAGCTTTAGCGGGAGGGACGGGAATGAGCAGTTCTTC. The encoded protein is CASSFSGRDGNEQFF.

The V call is TRBV6-6, the J call TRBJ1-5; D might be TRBD1 (5 bases). Germline V gene lookup returns CDR1 MNHNY and CDR2 SVGAGI (reference sequence). The germline V and J ends were trimmed by 7 bases and 4 bases, with 17 bases remaining between them. This CDR3 has 15 amino acids. CDR3 loop: CASKLRADPNQPQHF. As DNA, the CDR3 is TGTGCCAGCAAACTCAGGGCGGACCCTAATCAGCCCCAGCATTTT.

The chain couples TRBV4-3 to TRBJ1-4, with 7 bases matching TRBD1. V lost 4 bases and J lost 5; bases outside the gene matches: 10. Germline V CDR1 and CDR2: LGHNA, YSLEER. This CDR3 spans 16 amino acids. The CDR3 DNA reads as TGCGCCAGCAGCCCGGGGCGACAGGGAGGCAATGAAAAACTGTTTTTT. Protein sequence: CASSPGRQGGNEKLFF.

About this clone: This same CDR3 is encoded by further DNA sequences in the sample. The V call is TRBV18, the J call TRBJ2-2; TRBD1 aligns across 8 bases. The V gene end was trimmed by 1 base and the J gene end by 0 bases; junction bases not matched to a gene: 1. The CDR3 totals 16 residues. From germline, CDR1 is KGHSH and CDR2 LQKENI. The CDR3 DNA is TGTGCCAGCTCACCACGACAGGGGTCGAACACCGGGGAGCTGTTTTTT. This encodes CASSPRQGSNTGELFF.

The V gene is TRBV18, the J gene TRBJ1-4; D gene ambiguous. The V end lost 3 bases, the J end lost 7 bases, and 15 bases lay between the germline ends. The CDR3 sequence is 15 residues long. CDR1 is KGHSH, CDR2 LQKENI, per germline. CDR3 amino acids: CASSPIGFMGEKLFF. DNA for the CDR3: TGTGCCAGCTCACCGATCGGGTTCATGGGTGAAAAACTGTTTTTT.

The chain joins TRBV9 to TRBJ2-5; either TRBD1 or TRBD2 may fit D (5 bases each). Germline V lookup: CDR1 SGDLS, CDR2 YYNGEE. The ends were cut back, 4 bases at V and 4 bases at J, with 14 bases in the middle. This CDR3 is 14 amino acids long. The CDR3 region has the DNA TGTGCCAGCAGCAAGTTTGGGGCGGGAGAGACCCAGTACTTC. Amino acids: CASSKFGAGETQYF.

The rearrangement links TRBV4-1 to TRBJ2-1; D unresolved. CDR3 size: 16 residues. The V gene's germline CDR1 is MGHRA and CDR2 YSYEKL. Trimming shortened V by 0 bases and J by 0 bases, and 9 bases separated the two germline ends. The CDR3 spells CASSQERPSSYNEQFF. The CDR3 DNA follows: TGCGCCAGCAGCCAAGAACGCCCAAGCTCCTACAATGAGCAGTTCTTC.

The V and J genes are TRBV19 and TRBJ1-1, with TRBD1 matching 8 bases. Germline lookup yields CDR1 LNHDA and CDR2 SQIVND (reference sequence). J gave up 5 bases and V 1 base, and 9 bases lay outside the gene matches. The CDR3 runs 16 residues. CDR3 residues: CASSIAQGAGFTEAFF. DNA for the CDR3: TGTGCCAGTAGTATAGCCCAGGGGGCAGGTTTTACTGAAGCTTTCTTT.

The CDR3 spells CAISLKRVGTDTQYF. As DNA, the CDR3 is TGTGCCATCAGTTTGAAGCGGGTGGGCACAGATACGCAGTATTTT. V gene TRBV10-3 combines with J gene TRBJ2-3, with D maybe TRBD2 (6 bases). Between the trimmed V and J ends, which lost 5 bases and 1 base, there was a span of 13 bases. CDR1 is ENHRY and CDR2 is SYGVKD in the germline V gene. The CDR3 runs 15 residues.

This clone was seen only once. The J gene is TRBJ2-3, the V gene TRBV19, with D tentatively TRBD2 (7 bases). V was clipped by 4 bases and J by 0 bases, with 17 bases between them. Germline assignment: CDR1 LNHDA and CDR2 SQIVND (reference sequence). CDR3 length: 17 residues. CDR3 coding DNA: TGTGCCAGTAGTACCTCCGGGGGGCTATCTAGCACAGATACGCAGTATTTT. Translation gives CASSTSGGLSSTDTQYF.

The chain joins TRBV28 to TRBJ2-2; either TRBD1 or TRBD2 may fit D (5 bases each). The CDR3 contains 15 residues. CDR1 MDHEN and CDR2 SYDVKM come from the germline V gene. With 6 bases removed from V and 6 bases from J, the gap between germline ends came to 17 bases. The CDR3 DNA sequence: TGTGCCAGCAGCACCAGGGAGCGCGCCCCCGGGGAGCTGTTTTTT. Its translation is CASSTRERAPGELFF.

This clone was seen only a few times. CDR3 nucleotide sequence: TGTGCCTGGAGTGGGGTCAGGGGGGAACGCGGAAAACTGTTTTTT. Protein product: CAWSGVRGERGKLFF. The V call is TRBV30, the J call TRBJ1-4; 7 bases are a match to TRBD1. The CDR3 extends over 15 amino acids. With V trimmed by 1 base and J by 10 bases, 12 bases remained unmatched. Germline loops: CDR1 GTSNPN, CDR2 SVGIG (reference sequence).